The clone carrying this T cell receptor (beta chain) was seen a single time. Its antigen remains unidentified. V gave up 4 bases and J gave up 6 bases; unmatched junction bases: 6. CDR1 is GTSNPN and CDR2 is SVGIG in the germline V gene (reference sequence). The CDR3 extends over 15 amino acids. The data were obtained in a study of cytomegalovirus exposure and HLA in healthy donors. Study-wide findings and caveats: Productive rates of about 87% or about 30% were seen for most TCR beta V segments in an earlier analysis. Later on, an analysis tied around 17,000 TCR beta sequences to HLA alleles at 0.05 false discovery rate.

The PCR made use of 60 Vbeta and 13 Jbeta primers. Measured with immunoSEQ multiplex PCR; TCRdb has only the in-frame clones, and not every one. The table has under 150,000 clones, 60% to 85% seen once. V and J are TRBV30 and TRBJ2-4, with 13 bases that match TRBD2. The sample consisted of PBMCs. This TCR derives from a woman aged 40 to 49 in good health and CMV-seronegative. The CDR3, as DNA: TGTGCCTGGAAACTAGCGGGAGGGGAGAGAAACATTCAGTACTTC. Amino acid sequence: CAWKLAGGERNIQYF.